This T cell receptor (beta chain) emerged from a study of blood T cells in healthy people across ages. Study at large: Template switching caught about one barcoded beta molecule for each two T cells. Study observations and caveats: Across samples, TCR beta diversity tracked strongly with naive T cell percentage. Unknown donor CMV status possibly confounded expanded clonotype changes.

As for this clonotype: Antigen specificity is unknown. The junction shows a germline mismatch at one end, possibly a read error.

Using a J-beta primer mix together with a sample-barcoded 5' primer, a second PCR was run for about 7 to 12 cycles. One entry per CDR3 protein, called by TCRdb with MiXCR from the 5' RACE reads. This table holds approximately 900,000 distinct CDR3 sequences, 48% found once. Germline CDR1 SGHKS, CDR2 YYEKEE (reference sequence). This CDR3 spans 16 amino acids. There were healthy Caucasian individuals from Russia, aged roughly 6 to 90, serving as donors. The chain couples TRBV5-5 to TRBJ2-3; 7 bases match TRBD2. This sequence was found in a man aged 30 to 45 in good health. Input material: blood. The CDR3 reads CVSSLIPGGSTDTQYF. As DNA, the CDR3 is TGTGTCAGCAGCTTGATTCCGGGGGGTAGCACAGATACGCAGTATTTT.